The 15 T cell receptor beta chains in this list originate from one sample, sequenced in a study of regulatory T cells in long-lasting Graves disease. Arm-PCR with iRepertoire HTBI primers amplified the CDR3 regions for these TCR beta libraries. MiXCR, applied by TCRdb to the multiplex PCR reads, yields one record per CDR3 protein. The sample shows some 560,000 distinct CDR3 sequences, roughly 16% of them seen only once. This sample's time point: newly diagnosed GD, antithyroid drugs for less than 3 months. PBMCs were the source of the RNA used for TCR sequencing. This sample also belongs to another study, concerning T cells in Graves' hyperthyroidism and ophthalmopathy.

Sequenced material: peripheral blood mononuclear cells (PBMCs), taken at new diagnosis, from a patient treated with antithyroid drugs. All receptors come from a woman aged 35-65 years with Graves disease.

This clonotype was seen a few times. The V and J genes are TRBV28 and TRBJ2-2; D is unclear. CDR3 length: 15 amino acids. Trimming cost V 5 bases and J 3 bases, with 13 bases left between them. Germline V gene data show CDR1 as MDHEN and CDR2 as SYDVKM. The CDR3 region has the DNA TGTGCCAGCAGTCTCCAGGCTTATTACACCGGGGAGCTGTTTTTT. As protein: CASSLQAYYTGELFF.

Ten or more counts support this clonotype. The chain combines TRBV10-2 with TRBJ2-7; D is unclear. Germline CDR1 reads WSHSY; CDR2 reads SAAADI. Trimming removed 8 bases at V and 5 bases at J, with 19 bases between. The CDR3 loop spans 14 amino acids. The CDR3 protein is CASRGITDADEQYF. The CDR3 region has the DNA TGCGCCAGCCGCGGAATTACTGACGCGGACGAGCAGTACTTC.

There are many counts of this clonotype. The chain recombines TRBV6-1 with TRBJ1-4, with D unresolved. The V end was cut by 6 bases, the J end by 8 bases, with 10 bases between. Germline V lookup: CDR1 MNHNS, CDR2 SASEGT. The CDR3 has 12 residues. CDR3 loop: CASSRGSEKLFF. CDR3 nucleotide sequence: TGTGCCAGCAGCCGGGGTAGCGAAAAACTGTTTTTT.

This clonotype was found many times. The gene calls are TRBV28 and TRBJ2-5, with D perhaps TRBD1 (5 bases). V was trimmed by 6 bases and J by 5 bases, leaving 16 bases between them. The CDR3 is made up of 14 amino acids. Germline V gene lookup returns CDR1 MDHEN and CDR2 SYDVKM. CDR3 in DNA: TGTGCCAGCAGCTCAGCTAGGGGCCTGGAGACCCAGTACTTC. It yields the protein CASSSARGLETQYF.

To note about this clonotype: This may come from a read error, since a much larger clone is one base off. The rearrangement joins TRBV2 to TRBJ1-5; maybe TRBD1 (5 bases). This CDR3 has 15 residues. Germline CDR1 SNHLY, CDR2 FYNNEI. As DNA, the CDR3 is TGTGCCAGCAGTGCTGGGGGTAATAGCGATCAGCCCCAGCATTTT. Amino acids: CASSAGGNSDQPQHF.

This clonotype appeared many times. The V gene is TRBV5-8, the J gene TRBJ1-5; D call uncertain. The CDR3 sequence is 15 residues long. V was clipped by 4 bases and J by 0 bases, with 11 bases between them. Germline assignment: CDR1 SGHTS and CDR2 YDEGEE. CDR3 nucleotides: TGTGCCAGCAGCCCGGACGGTTATAGCAATCAGCCCCAGCATTTT. Translated: CASSPDGYSNQPQHF.

The sample holds one count of this clonotype. The chain combines TRBV4-2 with TRBJ2-1; 9 bases line up with TRBD2. The CDR3 spans 14 residues. Germline V gene lookup returns CDR1 LGHNA and CDR2 YNFKEQ. V shed 8 bases and J 5 bases; nucleotides not matched to a gene: 7. The CDR3 loop is CASVSGGLNNEQFF. CDR3 in DNA: TGTGCCAGCGTTAGCGGGGGCCTCAACAATGAGCAGTTCTTC.

There are many counts of this clonotype. The chain employs TRBV3-1 and TRBJ1-5, with D uncertain. V was clipped by 1 base and J by 6 bases, with 4 bases between them. CDR3 length equals 12 residues. CDR1 and CDR2 (germline): LGHDT, YNNKEL (reference sequence). CDR3 DNA sequence: TGTGCCAGCAGCCAAGCGGGTCAGCCCCAGCATTTT. As protein: CASSQAGQPQHF.

Ten or more counts support this clonotype. The CDR3: CSARGVGGYTF. The DNA for the CDR3 is TGCAGTGCTAGAGGGGTCGGGGGCTACACCTTC. The rearrangement joins TRBV20-1 to TRBJ1-2; no reliable D call. Germline values: CDR1 DFQATT, CDR2 SNEGSKA (reference sequence). The CDR3 loop spans 11 amino acids. V lost 1 base and J 8 bases, leaving 8 bases between the germline ends.

This clonotype was picked up a small number of times. The chain couples TRBV9 to TRBJ2-7; D is possibly TRBD1 or TRBD2 (5 bases each). Germline lookup yields CDR1 SGDLS and CDR2 YYNGEE. The CDR3 covers 15 residues. The V gene lost 3 bases and the J gene lost 1 base, with 14 bases spanning the gap. CDR3 sequence (DNA): TGTGCCAGCAGCGCTCGGAACGAGGGGTCCTACGAGCAGTACTTC. Protein sequence: CASSARNEGSYEQYF.

The chain employs TRBV29-1 and TRBJ1-1; a possible D gene is TRBD1 (5 bases). V gave up 7 bases and J gave up 0 bases, with 12 bases separating them. CDR1 is SQVTM and CDR2 is ANQGSEA in the germline V gene. The CDR3 is 13 amino acids. The CDR3 loop reads CSAWGGMNTEAFF. The CDR3, as DNA: TGCAGCGCCTGGGGGGGGATGAACACTGAAGCTTTCTTT.

The V and J genes are TRBV3-1 and TRBJ2-2; 7 bases match TRBD2. Trimming removed 4 bases from V and 3 bases from J; junction bases left unmatched: 11. Germline CDR1 LGHDT, CDR2 YNNKEL (reference sequence). The CDR3 loop spans 17 amino acids. The CDR3: CASSLRAGLPYTGELFF. The CDR3 region has the DNA TGTGCCAGCAGCCTAAGAGCGGGACTACCTTACACCGGGGAGCTGTTTTTT.

The chain couples TRBV12-3 or TRBV12-4 to TRBJ2-1, with TRBD2 matching 8 bases. V was pared by 7 bases and J by 8 bases, with 4 bases of the junction left unmatched. There are 12 residues in the CDR3. The CDR3 spells CASTGRGDEQFF. As DNA, the CDR3 is TGTGCCAGCACAGGGCGGGGGGATGAGCAGTTCTTC.

This clonotype was detected ten times or more. This chain uses TRBV3-1 with TRBJ2-1; D not resolved. Germline V gene lookup returns CDR1 LGHDT and CDR2 YNNKEL (reference sequence). V gave up 0 bases and J gave up 9 bases, with 9 bases separating them. There are 13 residues in the CDR3. The CDR3 sequence is CASSQDRQVEQFF. The CDR3 DNA reads TGTGCCAGCAGCCAAGACCGGCAGGTTGAGCAGTTCTTC.

The J gene is TRBJ1-1, the V gene TRBV10-1; D is perhaps TRBD1 (5 bases). V lost 2 bases and J lost 6, with 10 bases in between. Germline CDR1 WNHNN, CDR2 SYGVQD (reference sequence). There are 13 residues in the CDR3. CDR3 bases: TGCGCCAGCAGTGAGCCCGCGACAGCTGAAGCTTTCTTT. Protein product: CASSEPATAEAFF.